This TCR beta chain was found in a study of blood T cell repertoires in COVID-19. About the study: Acute-phase and convalescent COVID-19 samples originated in the United States, Italy and Spain. PBMCs, B-cell-depleted T cells, or T cells were the source of the cDNA or gDNA that made up the material.

How the authors handled the data: Amplification of reference gene primers was used by the study to estimate nucleated cell counts. TCRdb's copy holds only in-frame clones and misses some; the assay was immunoSEQ multiplex PCR. V and J calls and clone size are those listed in that table; D and trimming were worked out from the DNA. The table records tens of thousands of clones, around 74% of them present only once. V shed 5 bases and J shed 4 bases, with 17 bases lying between them. CDR1 SEHNR and CDR2 FQNEAQ come from the germline V gene (reference sequence). The CDR3 contains 15 residues. Sequenced sample: peripheral blood. The rearrangement joins TRBV7-9 to TRBJ1-1; D may be TRBD1 (6 bases). The clonotype was recovered from a human donor in a cohort sampled during active COVID-19. The CDR3 nucleotides are TGTGCCAGCAGCCCGAGGGGGGGGACCGGCACTGAAGCTTTCTTT. Protein product: CASSPRGGTGTEAFF.